The rows below give T cell receptor beta chains drawn from one sample of a study of CD8 T cells in Susac syndrome. TCRdb re-called the immunoSEQ multiplex PCR reads with MiXCR, one entry per CDR3 protein. The sample consists of 200,000 to 250,000 distinct CDR3 sequences, 90% to 95% of them appearing once. The source material was CD8+ T cells from PBMCs. Receptors were obtained from a human donor with multiple sclerosis. The CDR3 runs from the conserved cysteine through the conserved F or W. A D gene is named only where the DNA matches it firmly. Only some rows state a clone size, as once, few, many or a class for expanded clones.

TRBJ2-7	NA	NA	TRBV19	TGTGCCAGTAGTATGTCGCTTACCTACGAGCAGTACTTC	CASSMSLTYEQYF
TRBJ2-7	NA	TRBD2	TRBV7-9	TGTGCCAGCAGCCCTGGAGATCTTAGCGGGAACTCCTACGAGCAGTACTTC	CASSPGDLSGNSYEQYF
TRBJ2-7	NA	TRBD2	TRBV5-4	TGTGCCAGCAGCTTGTCCAGGGAAGGTCCGGGACTACACTCCTACGAGCAGTACTTC	CASSLSREGPGLHSYEQYF
TRBJ2-1	NA	NA	TRBV6-5	TGTGCCAGCAGTTACTCAAGGGGCAATTACTACAATGAGCAGTTCTTC	CASSYSRGNYYNEQFF
TRBJ2-1	NA	TRBD2	TRBV6-5	TGTGCCAGCAGTTACCCCGAGGCAGCGGGAGCAGTCACAGAGAATGAGCAGTTCTTC	CASSYPEAAGAVTENEQFF
TRBJ2-7	few	NA	TRBV4-1	TGCGCCAGCAGCCAAGATAGGACCCCCCGCGAGCAGTACTTC	CASSQDRTPREQYF
TRBJ1-2	NA	NA	TRBV7-9	TGTGCCAGCAGCTTAGTGGAGGGGGGAGTCTACACCTTC	CASSLVEGGVYTF
TRBJ2-5	NA	TRBD1	TRBV25-1	TGTGCCAGCAGTGAATATCCGGGACAGGGGGAAGAGACCCAGTACTTC	CASSEYPGQGEETQYF
TRBJ2-7	NA	TRBD2	TRBV27	TGTGCCAGCAGTTGGGGGATAGCGGGCTCCGAGCAGTACTTC	CASSWGIAGSEQYF
TRBJ1-1	NA	NA	TRBV20-1	TGCAGTGCTAGAGAAGACAGGTTTAACACTGAAGCTTTCTTT	CSAREDRFNTEAFF
TRBJ2-2	NA	NA	TRBV5-6	TGTGCCAGCAGCAGCGAAAAGGGTTACACCGGGGAGCTGTTTTTT	CASSSEKGYTGELFF
TRBJ2-1	NA	NA	TRBV7-2	TGTGCCAGCAGCCCAAACACGTACAATGAGCAGTTCTTC	CASSPNTYNEQFF
TRBJ1-2	NA	NA	TRBV4-1	TGCGCCAGCAGCCAAGACCCGGCGGGCTATGGCTACACCTTC	CASSQDPAGYGYTF
TRBJ2-3	NA	TRBD2	TRBV20-1	TGCAGTGCGGCGGGACTAGCGGGGGGGCCGGATACGCAGTATTTT	CSAAGLAGGPDTQYF
TRBJ2-2	NA	NA	TRBV4-1	TGCGCCAGCAGCCCTCAAACCGGGGAGCTGTTTTTT	CASSPQTGELFF
TRBJ2-5	NA	NA	TRBV10-3	TGTGCCACCAGCGAAGGCCAGGAGACCCAGTACTTC	CATSEGQETQYF
TRBJ2-2	NA	TRBD2	TRBV7-9	TGTGCCAGCAGCGCCCCTAGCGGGATCTCGACCGGGGAGCTGTTTTTT	CASSAPSGISTGELFF
TRBJ1-3	NA	NA	TRBV5-5	TGTGCCAGCAGCTTAGGACATCCCGACTCTGGAAACACCATATATTTT	CASSLGHPDSGNTIYF
TRBJ2-1	NA	NA	TRBV3-1	TGTGCCAGCAGCCAAGAGTTGGGGGAGCAGTTCTTC	CASSQELGEQFF
TRBJ2-7	NA	NA	TRBV7-9	TGTGCCAGCAGCGATCAGGGCTACGAGCAGTACTTC	CASSDQGYEQYF
TRBJ1-1	NA	TRBD1	TRBV13	TGTGCCAGCAGCTTAGTTGGGACAGGGGAAGCTTTCTTT	CASSLVGTGEAFF
TRBJ1-1	NA	NA	TRBV3-1	TGTGCCAGCAGCCAAGATTGGGGCTCAAACACTGAAGCTTTCTTT	CASSQDWGSNTEAFF
TRBJ2-7	NA	NA	TRBV30	TGTGCCTGGAGTGTTCCGCAGGGTCTCTACGAGCAGTACTTC	CAWSVPQGLYEQYF
TRBJ2-3	NA	NA	TRBV4-3	TGCGCCAGCAGCCAAGATTCCGGCGCCGATACGCAGTATTTT	CASSQDSGADTQYF
TRBJ2-7	NA	TRBD1	TRBV15	TGTGCCACCAGCGGGGCAGGGGGTCCTCTGGGCGAGCAGTACTTC	CATSGAGGPLGEQYF
TRBJ2-1	NA	TRBD2	TRBV6-6	TGTGCCAGCAGTCCGACTAGCGGCAATGAGCAGTTCTTC	CASSPTSGNEQFF
TRBJ1-5	NA	TRBD1	TRBV27	TGTGCCAGCGGACAGGGGTTCGGGCAGCCCCAGCATTTT	CASGQGFGQPQHF
TRBJ1-2	NA	NA	TRBV5-1	TGCGCCAGCAGCTCCGTGGGAATTGGGGAGCCGCTAGCATCGAGCTACACCTTC	CASSSVGIGEPLASSYTF
TRBJ1-2	once	NA	TRBV29-1	TGCAGCGTCCACAATCAGGGAAGCTCTAACTATGGCTACACCTTC	CSVHNQGSSNYGYTF
TRBJ2-3	NA	NA	TRBV5-6	TGTGCCAGCAGCTTGAGACTGCTCGGGGATACGCAGTATTTT	CASSLRLLGDTQYF
TRBJ2-7	NA	NA	TRBV19	TGTGCCAGTAGTATGTGGGGCTACGAGCAGTACTTC	CASSMWGYEQYF
TRBJ1-6	NA	TRBD1	TRBV7-9	TGTGCCAGCAGCGAAGGAGGGACAGCGCTCGCTCCCCTCCACTTT	CASSEGGTALAPLHF
TRBJ2-5	NA	TRBD2	TRBV18	TGTGCCAGCTCACCGGGACTAGCGGAAGAGACCCAGTACTTC	CASSPGLAEETQYF
TRBJ2-3	NA	TRBD2	TRBV30	TGTGCCGGAGATCGGCGGGGGGGCACAGATACGCAGTATTTT	CAGDRRGGTDTQYF
TRBJ2-5	NA	TRBD1	TRBV6-5	TGTGCCAGCAGTTCATCCGGGACAGGGGCAGAGACCCAGTACTTC	CASSSSGTGAETQYF
TRBJ2-2	NA	NA	TRBV7-3	TGTGCCAGCAGCTGGCCACGGAGACACTCGAACACCGGGGAGCTGTTTTTT	CASSWPRRHSNTGELFF
TRBJ2-1	NA	NA	TRBV18	TGTGCCAGCTCCCGGGGGCGGAACAATGAGCAGTTCTTC	CASSRGRNNEQFF
TRBJ1-1	NA	NA	TRBV9	TGTGCCAGCAGCGCCTGGTTGGGAGCCCCTGAAGCTTTCTTT	CASSAWLGAPEAFF
TRBJ2-2	NA	NA	TRBV9	TGTGCCAGCAGCGACAGGGAGGACACCGGGGAGCTGTTTTTT	CASSDREDTGELFF
TRBJ1-2	NA	NA	TRBV7-9	TGTGCCAGCAGCTCCATGACAGATCTTAACTATGGCTACACCTTC	CASSSMTDLNYGYTF
TRBJ1-5	NA	NA	TRBV3-1	TGTGCCAGCAGCCAAGATCTTTTGCCGACGGGGGCCCAGCCCCAGCATTTT	CASSQDLLPTGAQPQHF
TRBJ2-1	NA	NA	TRBV27	TGTGCCAGCAGTTTTGCCGGAGTCAATGAGCAGTTCTTC	CASSFAGVNEQFF
TRBJ2-1	NA	NA	TRBV9	TGTGCCAGCAGCGTACAGGGTTCTCCCTACAATGAGCAGTTCTTC	CASSVQGSPYNEQFF
TRBJ1-6	NA	NA	TRBV7-6	TGTGCCAGCAGCGCGGACCCCGGGCTTGGTAATTCACCCCTCCACTTT	CASSADPGLGNSPLHF
TRBJ2-3	NA	NA	TRBV6-5	TGTGCCAGCAGTTACTTTGGGGGAGGCGGATGGGATACGCAGTATTTT	CASSYFGGGGWDTQYF
TRBJ2-7	NA	TRBD2	TRBV20-1	TGCAGTGCGAGAGGACTAGCTGTAACCTACGAGCAGTACTTC	CSARGLAVTYEQYF
TRBJ2-7	once	TRBD1	TRBV20-1	TGCAGTGCTAGAGATCGAGGGGGCCCCTACGAGCAGTACTTC	CSARDRGGPYEQYF
TRBJ2-2	NA	NA	TRBV20-1	TGCAGTGCTAGGGCGGCCGGGGAGCTGTTTTTT	CSARAAGELFF
TRBJ1-1	NA	NA	TRBV14	TGTGCCAGCAGCCAAGACTCGATGGGGAACACTGAAGCTTTCTTT	CASSQDSMGNTEAFF
TRBJ2-3	NA	NA	TRBV5-1	TGCGCCAGCAGCTTGGTCCAGAAGACAGCAGGAGATACGCAGTATTTT	CASSLVQKTAGDTQYF
TRBJ2-7	NA	NA	TRBV3-1	TGTGCCAGCGGACCGGGACCCGTCCACGAGCAGTACTTC	CASGPGPVHEQYF
TRBJ2-1	NA	TRBD2	TRBV7-9	TGTGCCATCGGGAGGACTAGCGGGATAAGGGAGCAGTTCTTC	CAIGRTSGIREQFF
TRBJ1-2	NA	TRBD1	TRBV19	TGTGCCAGTAGTTCCGGACAGGCCGGCTACACCTTC	CASSSGQAGYTF